This T cell receptor beta chain was identified in a study of early T cells in non-severe SARS-CoV-2 infection. General study results and limits: Comparison of clonotypes with VDJdb favored anti-spike CD8 responses while missing private and CD4 specificities.

Trimming removed 7 bases from V and 1 base from J, with 16 bases in between. The CDR3 sequence is 15 residues long. As for this clonotype: Its antigen remains unknown.

Unique molecular identifiers were attached to individual cDNA molecules. TCRdb independently ran MiXCR on the 5' RACE reads; one entry per CDR3 protein. The table has 65,000 to 70,000 distinct CDR3 sequences, about 12% seen once. The receptor was isolated from an adult who was a healthcare worker with PCR-confirmed SARS-CoV-2 infection or an uninfected control (not recorded which). This chain connects TRBV12-3 or TRBV12-4 to TRBJ1-1; D gene ambiguous. The material sequenced was whole blood. In DNA form, the CDR3 reads TGTGCCAGCACTTCACGAAGGTTGGGGAACACTGAAGCTTTCTTT. Translation: CASTSRRLGNTEAFF.